This T cell receptor (beta chain) was recovered during a study of cytomegalovirus exposure and HLA in healthy donors. Study results and caveats: The study put 150 or so TCR beta chains on its list as cytomegalovirus-associated. In a later analysis, HLA-associated TCR beta chains were more clonally expanded than equally common others. The authors considered a cluster of highly shared sequence variants likely to be a sequencing artifact. In a later analysis, CMV-associated beta chains were mostly HLA-associated, it appeared.

PCR used 60 Vbeta primers and 13 Jbeta primers. The protocol was immunoSEQ multiplex PCR, while the TCRdb copy is restricted to in-frame clones and leaves out a portion. The data include some 200,000 clones; the top ten clones carry around 6%. Concerning this clone: The antigen is not known.

Per the germline V gene, CDR1 is SEHNR and CDR2 is FQNEAQ (reference sequence). The CDR3 runs to 14 residues. Trimming pared 3 bases from V and 4 bases from J, leaving 12 bases between. The sequencing input was PBMCs. The source is a young man in good health and CMV-seronegative. The chain carries TRBV7-9 and TRBJ1-1; D perhaps matches TRBD1 (5 bases). The CDR3 nucleotides read TGTGCCAGCAGCTTCGACGGGGGGGGCACTGAAGCTTTCTTT. It translates to CASSFDGGGTEAFF. Looking up the rest from reference TRBV7-9 and TRBJ1-1 gives the full variable domain: DTGVSQNPRHKITKRGQNVTFRCDPISEHNRLYWYRQTLGQGPEFLTYFQNEAQLEKSRLLSDRFSAERPKGSFSTLEIQRTEQGDSAMYLCASSFDGGGTEAFFGQGTRLTVV.